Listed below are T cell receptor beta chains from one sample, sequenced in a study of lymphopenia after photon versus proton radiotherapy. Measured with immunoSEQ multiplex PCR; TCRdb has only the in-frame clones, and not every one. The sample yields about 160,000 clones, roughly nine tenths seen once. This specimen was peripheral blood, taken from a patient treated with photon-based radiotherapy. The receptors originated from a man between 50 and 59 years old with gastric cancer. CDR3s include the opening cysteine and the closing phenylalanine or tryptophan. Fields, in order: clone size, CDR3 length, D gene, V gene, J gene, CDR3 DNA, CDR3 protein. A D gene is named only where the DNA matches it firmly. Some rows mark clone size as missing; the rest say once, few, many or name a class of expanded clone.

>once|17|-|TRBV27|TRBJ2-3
TGTGCCAGCAGTTCCCAGTTTGTGGGAGTGAGCACAGATACGCAGTATTTT
CASSSQFVGVSTDTQYF
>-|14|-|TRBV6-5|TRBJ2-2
TGTGCCAGTTCGGACGGCTCGAACACCGGGGAGCTGTTTTTT
CASSDGSNTGELFF
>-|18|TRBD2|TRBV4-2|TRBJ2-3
TGTGCCAGCAGCCAAGGGGGCGGGAGGGCCGATTTCACAGATACGCAGTATTTT
CASSQGGGRADFTDTQYF
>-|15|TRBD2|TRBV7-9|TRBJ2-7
TGTGCCAGCAGCACCCCTAGCGGCCTTCCCTACGAGCAGTACTTC
CASSTPSGLPYEQYF
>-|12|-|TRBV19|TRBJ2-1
TGTGCCAGTAGTATAGATAGTATAGAGCAGTTCTTC
CASSIDSIEQFF
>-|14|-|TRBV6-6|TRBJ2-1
TGTGCCAGCAGTGGCAGGGCGTCCTACAATGAGCAGTTCTTC
CASSGRASYNEQFF
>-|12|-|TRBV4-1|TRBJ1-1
TGCGCCAGCAGCTCCCGCAACACTGAAGCTTTCTTT
CASSSRNTEAFF
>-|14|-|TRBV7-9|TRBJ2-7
TGTGCCAGCAGCTCGGACAGAAGCTCCTACGAGCAGTACTTC
CASSSDRSSYEQYF
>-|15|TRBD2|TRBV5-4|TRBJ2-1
TGTGCCAGCAGCGTCGGGACTAGCGGGGACAATGAGCAGTTCTTC
CASSVGTSGDNEQFF
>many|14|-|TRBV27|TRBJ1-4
TGTGCCAGTCGCCTCCAGGGATCTAATGAAAAACTGTTTTTT
CASRLQGSNEKLFF
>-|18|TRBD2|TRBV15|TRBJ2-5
TGTGCCACCAGCAGAGATCTGGGGTTAGCGGGAGGGCAAGAGACCCAGTACTTC
CATSRDLGLAGGQETQYF
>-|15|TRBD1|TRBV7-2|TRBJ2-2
TGTGCCAGCAGCTTAGACAGGGGGAACACCGGGGAGCTGTTTTTT
CASSLDRGNTGELFF